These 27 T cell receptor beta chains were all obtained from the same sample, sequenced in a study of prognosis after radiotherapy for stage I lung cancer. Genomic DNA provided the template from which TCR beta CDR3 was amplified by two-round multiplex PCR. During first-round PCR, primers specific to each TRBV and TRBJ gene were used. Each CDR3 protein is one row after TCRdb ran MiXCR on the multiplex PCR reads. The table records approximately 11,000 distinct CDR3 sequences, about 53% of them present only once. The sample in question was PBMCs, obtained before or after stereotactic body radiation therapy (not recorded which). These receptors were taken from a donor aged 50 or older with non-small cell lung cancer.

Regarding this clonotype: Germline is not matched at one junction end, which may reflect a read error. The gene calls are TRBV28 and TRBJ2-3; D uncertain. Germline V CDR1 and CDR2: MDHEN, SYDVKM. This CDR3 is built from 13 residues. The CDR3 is CASSFALTDTQYF. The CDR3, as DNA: TGCGCCAGCAGTTTTGCCCTCACAGATACGCAGTATTTT.

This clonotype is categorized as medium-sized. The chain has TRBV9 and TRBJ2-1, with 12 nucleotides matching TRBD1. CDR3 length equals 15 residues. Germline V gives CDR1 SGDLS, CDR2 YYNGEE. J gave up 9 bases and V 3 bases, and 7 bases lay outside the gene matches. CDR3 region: CASSAGTGGWGEQFF. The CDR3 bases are TGTGCCAGCAGCGCCGGGACAGGGGGCTGGGGTGAGCAGTTCTTC. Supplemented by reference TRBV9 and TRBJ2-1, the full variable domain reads DSGVTQTPKHLITATGQRVTLRCSPRSGDLSVYWYQQSLDQGLQFLIQYYNGEERAKGNILERFSAQQFPDLHSELNLSSLELGDSALYFCASSAGTGGWGEQFFGPGTRLTVL.

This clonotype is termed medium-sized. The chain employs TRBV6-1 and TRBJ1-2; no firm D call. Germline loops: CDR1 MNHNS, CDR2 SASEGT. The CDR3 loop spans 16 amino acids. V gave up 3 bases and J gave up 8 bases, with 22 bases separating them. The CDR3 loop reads CASSEKVHPISRGYTF. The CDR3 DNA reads TGTGCCAGCAGTGAGAAAGTACATCCAATTTCTAGAGGCTACACCTTC.

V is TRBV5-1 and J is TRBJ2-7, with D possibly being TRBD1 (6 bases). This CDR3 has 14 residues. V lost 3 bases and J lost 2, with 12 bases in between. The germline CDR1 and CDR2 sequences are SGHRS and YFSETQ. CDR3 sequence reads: CASSSQGSTYEQYF. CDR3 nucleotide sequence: TGCGCCAGCAGCTCCCAGGGGAGCACCTACGAGCAGTACTTC.

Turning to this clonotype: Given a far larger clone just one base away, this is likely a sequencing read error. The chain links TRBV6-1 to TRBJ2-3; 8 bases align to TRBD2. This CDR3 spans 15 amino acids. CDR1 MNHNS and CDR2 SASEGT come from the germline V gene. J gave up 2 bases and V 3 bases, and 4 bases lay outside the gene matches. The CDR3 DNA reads TGTGCCAGCAGTGACTCAGCGGGGGTCACAGATACGCAGTATTTT. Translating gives CASSDSAGVTDTQYF.

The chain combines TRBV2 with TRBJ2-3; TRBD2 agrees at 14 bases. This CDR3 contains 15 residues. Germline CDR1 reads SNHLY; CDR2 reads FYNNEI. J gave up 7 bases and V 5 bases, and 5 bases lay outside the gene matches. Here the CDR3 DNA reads TGTGCCAGCAGTCCGACTAGCGGGGGGGCAAATACGCAGTATTTT. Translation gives CASSPTSGGANTQYF.

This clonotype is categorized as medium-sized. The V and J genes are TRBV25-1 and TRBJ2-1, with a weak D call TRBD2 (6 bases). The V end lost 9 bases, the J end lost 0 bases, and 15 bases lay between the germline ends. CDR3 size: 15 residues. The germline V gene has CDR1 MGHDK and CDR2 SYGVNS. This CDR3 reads CASTTGEHSYNEQFF. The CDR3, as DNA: TGTGCCAGTACTACGGGGGAACACTCCTACAATGAGCAGTTCTTC.

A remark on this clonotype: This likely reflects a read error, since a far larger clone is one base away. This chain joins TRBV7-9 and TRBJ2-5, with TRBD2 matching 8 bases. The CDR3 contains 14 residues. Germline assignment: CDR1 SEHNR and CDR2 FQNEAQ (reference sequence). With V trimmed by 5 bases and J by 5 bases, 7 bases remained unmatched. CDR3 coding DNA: TGTGCCAGCAGCCGAGGAATAGCGGGGGAGACCCAGTACTTC. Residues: CASSRGIAGETQYF.

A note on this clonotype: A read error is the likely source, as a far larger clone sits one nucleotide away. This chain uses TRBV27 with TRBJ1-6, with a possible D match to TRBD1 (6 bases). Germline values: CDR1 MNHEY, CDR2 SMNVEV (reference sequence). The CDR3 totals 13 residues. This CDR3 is CASSLGGLTESFF. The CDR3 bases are TGTGCCAGCAGTTTAGGGGGGCTCACTGAATCTTTCTTT.

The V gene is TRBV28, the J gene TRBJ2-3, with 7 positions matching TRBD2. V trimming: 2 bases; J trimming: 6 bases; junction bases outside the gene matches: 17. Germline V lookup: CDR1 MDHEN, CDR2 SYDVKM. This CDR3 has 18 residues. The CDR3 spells CASSLNPAGKQSWDTQYF. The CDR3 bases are TGTGCCAGCAGTTTAAACCCAGCGGGAAAACAAAGTTGGGATACGCAGTATTTT.

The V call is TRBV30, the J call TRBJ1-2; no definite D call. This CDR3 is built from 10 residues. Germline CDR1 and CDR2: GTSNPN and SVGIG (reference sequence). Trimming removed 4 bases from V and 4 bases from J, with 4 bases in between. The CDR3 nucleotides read TGTGCCTGGAAGGGCTATGGCTACACCTTC. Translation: CAWKGYGYTF.

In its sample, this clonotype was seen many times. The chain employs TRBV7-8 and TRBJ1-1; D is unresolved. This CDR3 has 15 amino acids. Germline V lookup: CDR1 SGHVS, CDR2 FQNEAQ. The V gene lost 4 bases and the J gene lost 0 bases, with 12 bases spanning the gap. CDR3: CASSSYSSMNTEAFF. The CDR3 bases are TGTGCCAGCAGCTCCTATTCCAGTATGAACACTGAAGCTTTCTTT.

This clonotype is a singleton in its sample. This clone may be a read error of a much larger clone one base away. The CDR3 spells CASSLAVTALGAQYF. In nucleotides, the CDR3 is TGTGCCAGCAGTTTAGCGGTGACAGCCCTGGGGGCCCAGTACTTC. V is TRBV27 and J is TRBJ2-5; D possibly matches TRBD1 or TRBD2 (5 bases each). Germline V lookup: CDR1 MNHEY, CDR2 SMNVEV (reference sequence). The CDR3 is 15 residues long. Trimming removed 2 bases from V and 9 bases from J, with 19 bases in between.

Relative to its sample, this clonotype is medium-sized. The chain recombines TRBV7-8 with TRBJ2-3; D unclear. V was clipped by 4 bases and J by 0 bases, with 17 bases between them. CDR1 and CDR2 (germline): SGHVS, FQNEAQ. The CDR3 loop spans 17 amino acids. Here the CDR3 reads CASSSPRAPLSTDTQYF. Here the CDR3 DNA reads TGTGCCAGCAGCTCTCCCCGGGCGCCATTAAGCACAGATACGCAGTATTTT.

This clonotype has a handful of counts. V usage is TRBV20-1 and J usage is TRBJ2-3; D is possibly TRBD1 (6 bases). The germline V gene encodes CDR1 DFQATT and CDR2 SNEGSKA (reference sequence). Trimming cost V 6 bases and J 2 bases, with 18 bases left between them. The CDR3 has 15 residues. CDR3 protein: CSASSLGQFTDTQYF. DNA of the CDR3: TGCAGTGCCAGTTCCCTTGGACAGTTCACAGATACGCAGTATTTT.

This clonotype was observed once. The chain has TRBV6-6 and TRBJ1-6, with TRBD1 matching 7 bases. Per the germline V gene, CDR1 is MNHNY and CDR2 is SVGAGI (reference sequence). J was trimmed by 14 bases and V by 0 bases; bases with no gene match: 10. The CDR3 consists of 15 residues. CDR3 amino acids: CASSYSSDRVIALHF. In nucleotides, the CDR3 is TGTGCCAGCAGTTACTCCAGTGACAGGGTTATCGCCCTCCACTTT.

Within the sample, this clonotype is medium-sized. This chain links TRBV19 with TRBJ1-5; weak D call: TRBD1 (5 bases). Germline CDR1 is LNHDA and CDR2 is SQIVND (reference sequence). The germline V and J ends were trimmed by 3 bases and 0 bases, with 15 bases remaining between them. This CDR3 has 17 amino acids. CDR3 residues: CASSIWRGRYSNQPQHF. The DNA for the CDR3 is TGTGCCAGTAGTATTTGGAGGGGTCGCTATAGCAATCAGCCCCAGCATTTT.

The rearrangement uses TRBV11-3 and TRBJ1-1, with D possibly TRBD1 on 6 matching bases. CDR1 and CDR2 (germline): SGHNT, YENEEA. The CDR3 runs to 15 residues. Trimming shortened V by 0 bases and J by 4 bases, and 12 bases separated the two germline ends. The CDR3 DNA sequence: TGTGCCAGCAGCTTAGATCTAACAGGGAGCACTGAAGCTTTCTTT. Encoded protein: CASSLDLTGSTEAFF. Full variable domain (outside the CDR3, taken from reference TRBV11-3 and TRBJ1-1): EAGVVQSPRYKIIEKKQPVAFWCNPISGHNTLYWYLQNLGQGPELLIRYENEEAVDDSQLPKDRFSAERLKGVDSTLKIQPAELGDSAVYLCASSLDLTGSTEAFFGQGTRLTVV.

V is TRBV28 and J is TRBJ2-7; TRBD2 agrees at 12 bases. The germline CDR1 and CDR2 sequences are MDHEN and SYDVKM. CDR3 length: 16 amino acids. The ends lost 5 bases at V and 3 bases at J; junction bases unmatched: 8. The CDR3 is CASSLAGGTGYYEQYF. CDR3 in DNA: TGTGCCAGCAGTCTAGCGGGAGGGACAGGGTACTACGAGCAGTACTTC.

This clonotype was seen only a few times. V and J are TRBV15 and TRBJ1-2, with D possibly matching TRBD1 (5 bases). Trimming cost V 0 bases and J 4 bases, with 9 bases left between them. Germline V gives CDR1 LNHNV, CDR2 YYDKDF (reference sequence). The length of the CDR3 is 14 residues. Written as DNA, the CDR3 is TGTGCCACCAGCAGAGATGTGGGGCTCTATGGCTACACCTTC. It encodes CATSRDVGLYGYTF.

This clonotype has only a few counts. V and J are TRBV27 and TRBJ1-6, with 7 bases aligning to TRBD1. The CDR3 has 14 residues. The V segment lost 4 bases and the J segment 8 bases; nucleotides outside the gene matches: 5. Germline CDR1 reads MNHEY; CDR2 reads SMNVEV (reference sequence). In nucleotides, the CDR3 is TGTGCCAGCAGTTGGACAGGAAAATATTCACCCCTCCACTTT. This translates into CASSWTGKYSPLHF.

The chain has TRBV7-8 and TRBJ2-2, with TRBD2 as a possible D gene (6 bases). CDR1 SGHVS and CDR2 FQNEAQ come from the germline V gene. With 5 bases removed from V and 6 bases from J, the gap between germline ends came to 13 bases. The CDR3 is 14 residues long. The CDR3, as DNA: TGTGCCAGCAGCCGTATAGGAGGGGCCGGGGAGCTGTTTTTT. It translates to CASSRIGGAGELFF.

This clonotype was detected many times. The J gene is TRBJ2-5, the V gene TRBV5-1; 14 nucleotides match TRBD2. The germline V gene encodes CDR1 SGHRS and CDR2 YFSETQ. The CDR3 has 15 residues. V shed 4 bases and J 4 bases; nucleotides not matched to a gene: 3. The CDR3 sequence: CASSLGTSGRETQYF. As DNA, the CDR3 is TGCGCCAGCAGCCTGGGGACTAGCGGGAGAGAGACCCAGTACTTC.

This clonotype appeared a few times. The CDR3 spells CASSLRQNTNTGELFF. In DNA, the CDR3 is TGTGCCAGCAGCTTACGACAGAATACGAACACCGGGGAGCTGTTTTTT. The V gene is TRBV7-2, the J gene TRBJ2-2; tentatively, D is TRBD1 (5 bases). In germline, CDR1 is SGHTA, CDR2 FQGNSA. The CDR3 contains 16 residues. V lost 2 bases and J lost 0, with 10 bases in between.

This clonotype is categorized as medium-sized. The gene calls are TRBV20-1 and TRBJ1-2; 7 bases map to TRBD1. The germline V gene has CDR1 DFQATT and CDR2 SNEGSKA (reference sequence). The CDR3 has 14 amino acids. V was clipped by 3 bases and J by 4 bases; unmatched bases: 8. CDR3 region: CSARTWGQPYGYTF. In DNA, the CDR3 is TGCAGTGCTAGGACTTGGGGACAGCCCTATGGCTACACCTTC.

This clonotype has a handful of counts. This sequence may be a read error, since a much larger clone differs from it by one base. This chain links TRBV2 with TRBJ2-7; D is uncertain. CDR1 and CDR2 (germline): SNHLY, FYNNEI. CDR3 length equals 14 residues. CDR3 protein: CALKKTESFYEQYF. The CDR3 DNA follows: TGTGCATTAAAAAAGACGGAAAGCTTCTACGAGCAGTACTTC.

In DNA, the CDR3 is TGCGCCAGCAGCCGGCTTGCGGGAGAGACCCAGTACTTC. Encoded protein: CASSRLAGETQYF. V is TRBV5-1 and J is TRBJ2-5, with a possible D match to TRBD2 (5 bases). The V end was cut by 4 bases, the J end by 4 bases, with 11 bases between. This CDR3 has 13 amino acids. Germline V gives CDR1 SGHRS, CDR2 YFSETQ.